Below are 9 T cell receptor beta chains sequenced from a single sample in a study of shared clonotypes between healthy human individuals. Sequencing was performed with immunoSEQ multiplex PCR; in TCRdb, only in-frame clones are kept and a portion is missing. Among around 700,000 clones listed, about 80% were seen once. Material: memory CD4+ T cells sorted from blood. Documented subset: CD45RA-negative fraction. Receptors originate from a woman aged 25 to 39 in good health.

V usage is TRBV6-6 and J usage is TRBJ1-4; TRBD1 matches at 7 bases. Germline CDR1 reads MNHNY; CDR2 reads SVGAGI (reference sequence). The CDR3 has 16 amino acids. Trimming cost V 2 bases and J 8 bases; bases outside gene matches: 11. The CDR3 bases are TGTGCCAGCAGTTACCCCTCGACAGGGATGGAAGAAAAACTGTTTTTT. It is translated as CASSYPSTGMEEKLFF.

The genes are TRBV5-1 and TRBJ1-2; unclear D gene. Trimming cost V 1 base and J 8 bases, with 24 bases left between them. The CDR3 runs to 17 residues. Germline assignment: CDR1 SGHRS and CDR2 YFSETQ. CDR3 residues: CASSLLSAATLLGGYTF. As DNA, the CDR3 is TGCGCCAGCAGCTTGCTTTCGGCAGCGACCCTTCTCGGGGGCTACACCTTC.

The chain uses TRBV4-2 and TRBJ2-1, with TRBD2 identical over 12 bases. The V and J ends lost 4 bases and 8 bases, in that order; junction bases with no gene match: 9. The CDR3 consists of 16 residues. CDR1 LGHNA and CDR2 YNFKEQ come from the germline V gene. The CDR3 loop reads CASSPLLTSGSYEQFF. DNA for the CDR3: TGTGCCAGCAGCCCACTCTTGACTAGCGGGAGCTATGAGCAGTTCTTC.

This clone was observed a handful of times. This chain uses TRBV6-6 with TRBJ1-5; no clear D. There are 13 residues in the CDR3. Germline assignment: CDR1 MNHNY and CDR2 SVGAGI (reference sequence). V lost 2 bases to trimming and J lost 3 bases, with 5 bases between them. The CDR3 here is CASSYTDNQPQHF. DNA of the CDR3: TGTGCCAGCAGTTACACGGACAATCAGCCCCAGCATTTT.

In regard to this clone: Because the CDR3 is missing its conserved closing phenylalanine or tryptophan, this is likely a read error. No DNA is shown, since the ends of the CDR3 on it are uncertain; the CDR3 is the one TCRdb lists. The genes are TRBV28 and TRBJ1-6. From germline, CDR1 is MDHEN and CDR2 SYDVKM. The CDR3 is made up of 9 amino acids, end residues included. Here the CDR3 reads CASSLAGRS.

The V and J genes are TRBV10-3 and TRBJ1-4, with D possibly matching TRBD1 (5 bases). Trimming removed 6 bases at V and 4 bases at J, with 12 bases between. The CDR3 spans 14 residues. The germline CDR1 and CDR2 sequences are ENHRY and SYGVKD. The CDR3 DNA is TGTGCCATCAGCGAAGGGACGGGTAATGAAAAACTGTTTTTT. This codes for CAISEGTGNEKLFF.

The V call is TRBV6-6, the J call TRBJ2-5, with D tentatively TRBD1 or TRBD2 (5 bases each). The CDR3 extends over 14 amino acids. V lost 6 bases to trimming and J lost 5 bases, with 16 bases between them. Germline lookup yields CDR1 MNHNY and CDR2 SVGAGI (reference sequence). The DNA for the CDR3 is TGTGCCAGCAGAATAACCGGGGCCATGGAGACCCAGTACTTC. Its protein product is CASRITGAMETQYF.

This clone was seen a single time. This chain uses TRBV6-5 with TRBJ1-1; no firm D call. The germline V gene encodes CDR1 MNHEY and CDR2 SVGAGI. This CDR3 comprises 15 residues. Trimming shortened V by 0 bases and J by 0 bases, and 8 bases separated the two germline ends. CDR3 residues: CASSYSLGMNTEAFF. In nucleotides, the CDR3 is TGTGCCAGCAGTTACTCATTAGGCATGAACACTGAAGCTTTCTTT.

The chain combines TRBV7-2 with TRBJ1-5; D unresolved. This CDR3 spans 15 amino acids. Germline V CDR1 and CDR2: SGHTA, FQGNSA. Trimming pared 0 bases from V and 7 bases from J, leaving 13 bases between. Written as DNA, the CDR3 is TGTGCCAGCAGCTTAGCGACACGGGAGGGACAGCCCCAGCATTTT. It specifies CASSLATREGQPQHF.